What follows describes a single TCR beta chain. Trimming removed 1 base from V and 0 bases from J, with 6 bases in between. CDR1 is SGHAT and CDR2 is FQNNGV in the germline V gene. This CDR3 contains 15 residues. The record originates from a study of blood T cell repertoires in COVID-19. Using immunoSEQ multiplex PCR, the repertoire was profiled, and TCRdb retains in-frame clones only, with some absent. The sample holds about 130,000 clones; more than 75% are singletons and the top ten take roughly 10%. The sequenced sample consisted of peripheral blood. The chain is built from TRBV11-2 and TRBJ1-4; D remains ambiguous. The TCR sequence derives from a woman in her seventies with COVID-19, enrolled during active disease. In DNA, the CDR3 is TGTGCCAGCAGCTTAGGCGGATCAACTAATGAAAAACTGTTTTTT. Residues: CASSLGGSTNEKLFF.